This entry lists 16 T cell receptor beta chains sequenced from one sample in a study of CD8+CD57+ T cells in acquired aplastic anemia. For CDR3 and TCR beta VDJ profiling, genomic DNA was the template used. Using its own MiXCR run on the reads, TCRdb lists one record per CDR3 protein. The profile shows about 210,000 distinct CDR3 sequences, 34% of them singletons. The sample taken for sequencing was sorted CD4+, CD8+, or CD8+CD57+ T cells (not recorded which) from PBMCs. The receptors shown here come from a human donor in good health, serving as a control.

The CDR3, as DNA: TGCGCCAGCAGCCAAGGGGGCTCAGATCAGCCCCAGCATTTT. This codes for CASSQGGSDQPQHF. V is TRBV5-1 and J is TRBJ1-5, with TRBD1 matching over 7 bases. The CDR3 length is 14 residues. With 4 bases clipped from V and 5 bases from J, the junction kept 6 bases outside the gene matches. Germline V lookup: CDR1 SGHRS, CDR2 YFSETQ.

The genes are TRBV27 and TRBJ1-2; no clear D gene. This CDR3 region has 14 residues. CDR1 and CDR2 (germline): MNHEY, SMNVEV (reference sequence). V lost 2 bases and J lost 4, with 11 bases in between. CDR3 sequence reads: CASSLGGIGYGYTF. CDR3 bases: TGTGCCAGCAGTTTAGGAGGTATTGGCTATGGCTACACCTTC.

The chain carries TRBV7-6 and TRBJ2-7; 7 bases map to TRBD2. Looked up from germline, CDR1 is SGHVS and CDR2 is FNYEAQ. CDR3 length equals 13 residues. V lost 8 bases, J lost 6 bases, and 10 bases stayed unmatched. CDR3 in DNA: TGTGCCAGCTTGGGCGGGAGCACCTGCGAGCAGTACTTC. Protein: CASLGGSTCEQYF.

The gene calls are TRBV7-8 and TRBJ2-1; D call uncertain. The CDR3 extends over 13 amino acids. V was cut by 5 bases and J by 4 bases, with 9 bases left in between. CDR1 is SGHVS and CDR2 is FQNEAQ in the germline V gene. The CDR3 DNA sequence: TGTGCCAGCAGCCCGGATCTATACAATGAGCAGTTCTTC. It encodes CASSPDLYNEQFF.

This clonotype was picked up a small number of times. The junction differs from germline at one of its ends, possibly a read error. The CDR3 nucleotides read TGTGCCAGCAGTTTAAGGGAGCGGGGCAGATTATACGAGCAGTGCTTC. It translates to CASSLRERGRLYEQCF. The V gene is TRBV12-3 or TRBV12-4, the J gene TRBJ2-7; 7 bases are a match to TRBD2. This CDR3 has 16 residues.

This clonotype was found many times. This chain uses TRBV20-1 with TRBJ1-2, with D maybe TRBD1 (5 bases). Germline V gives CDR1 DFQATT, CDR2 SNEGSKA (reference sequence). V was shortened by 0 bases and J by 7 bases, with 15 bases between the two germline ends. The CDR3 extends over 14 amino acids. This chain's CDR3 is CSARDSYGQGGYTF. The CDR3 nucleotides are TGCAGTGCTAGAGATTCTTACGGGCAGGGTGGCTACACCTTC.

Ten or more counts support this clonotype. The CDR3 region has the DNA TGTGCCATCAGTGTTGGGCTTTTAAACTATGGCTACACCTTC. Translating it yields CAISVGLLNYGYTF. The genes are TRBV10-3 and TRBJ1-2, with D unclear. Looked up from germline, CDR1 is ENHRY and CDR2 is SYGVKD. Trimming removed 4 bases at V and 2 bases at J, with 11 bases between. The CDR3 covers 14 residues.

This clonotype has only a few counts. V and J are TRBV5-5 and TRBJ2-7, with 7 bases aligning to TRBD1. V lost 4 bases, J lost 7 bases, and 17 bases stayed unmatched. The CDR3 loop spans 16 amino acids. Germline assignment: CDR1 SGHKS and CDR2 YYEKEE (reference sequence). Here the CDR3 DNA reads TGTGCCAGCAGCCCCCAAGAGATTGACAGGGTGGGGGAGCAGTACTTC. Translation gives CASSPQEIDRVGEQYF.

Notes on this clonotype: Since the CDR3 does not end with the conserved phenylalanine or tryptophan, this likely comes from a read error. The gene calls are TRBV15 and TRBJ2-5; D is undetermined. This CDR3 is 13 amino acids long. Germline CDR1 reads LNHNV; CDR2 reads YYDKDF (reference sequence). CDR3 nucleotides: TGTGCCACCAGCAGAGGAGTCCAAGGGACCCAGTACCTC. Encoded protein: CATSRGVQGTQYL.

This clonotype was recorded at least ten times. The chain couples TRBV20-1 to TRBJ2-1; tentative D call: TRBD1 (6 bases). The germline V and J ends were trimmed by 0 bases and 8 bases, with 14 bases remaining between them. The CDR3 totals 14 residues. CDR1 DFQATT and CDR2 SNEGSKA come from the germline V gene (reference sequence). CDR3 DNA sequence: TGCAGTGCTAGAGATCCTGGGGGCGTCGATGAGCAGTTCTTC. Amino acids: CSARDPGGVDEQFF.

This clonotype was picked up many times. The chain uses TRBV2 and TRBJ1-6; 7 positions match TRBD1. Germline V gene sequence: CDR1 SNHLY, CDR2 FYNNEI. The J segment lost 5 bases and the V segment lost 5 bases, leaving 9 bases of the junction unmatched. This CDR3 spans 16 amino acids. Here the CDR3 reads CASSSQGLVNNSPLHF. The CDR3 DNA reads TGTGCCAGCAGTTCACAGGGGTTGGTAAATAATTCACCCCTCCACTTT. The entire variable domain, with the rest obtained from reference TRBV2 and TRBJ1-6, is as follows: EPEVTQTPSHQVTQMGQEVILRCVPISNHLYFYWYRQILGQKVEFLVSFYNNEISEKSEIFDDQFSVERPDGSNFTLKIRSTKLEDSAMYFCASSSQGLVNNSPLHFGNGTRLTVT.

The V and J genes are TRBV2 and TRBJ2-4; TRBD1 agrees at 7 bases. The trim removed 5 bases at V and 9 bases at J, leaving 1 base unmatched. The CDR3 loop spans 11 amino acids. The germline V gene encodes CDR1 SNHLY and CDR2 FYNNEI. Here the CDR3 DNA reads TGTGCCAGCAGTTGGGACAGCATTCAGTACTTC. This gives the protein CASSWDSIQYF.

This clonotype was observed many times. The rearrangement uses TRBV19 and TRBJ1-3; no reliable D call. Trimming removed 5 bases from V and 8 bases from J, with 19 bases in between. This CDR3 spans 15 amino acids. The germline CDR1 and CDR2 sequences are LNHDA and SQIVND (reference sequence). The CDR3 loop reads CASSPSTDSLYTIYF. DNA of the CDR3: TGTGCCAGTAGTCCCTCGACGGACTCTTTGTACACCATATATTTT.

This clonotype was counted at least ten times. The gene calls are TRBV9 and TRBJ2-1, with D uncertain. CDR3 length: 15 residues. V was clipped by 1 base and J by 5 bases, with 13 bases between them. Germline CDR1 SGDLS, CDR2 YYNGEE. The DNA of the CDR3 is TGTGCCAGCAGCGTAACCGATACCTTTAACAATGAGCAGTTCTTC. Protein product: CASSVTDTFNNEQFF.

Note on this clonotype: Being one base from a much bigger clone, this may be a read error. The J gene is TRBJ1-2, the V gene TRBV11-2, with TRBD1 matching over 7 bases. Germline V gene sequence: CDR1 SGHAT, CDR2 FQNNGV. The CDR3 runs to 13 residues. DNA of the CDR3: TGTGTCAGCAGCTCAGGGGGATATTATGGCTACACCTTC. This translates into CVSSSGGYYGYTF.

The genes are TRBV12-3 or TRBV12-4 and TRBJ2-7; D is possibly TRBD2 (6 bases). Deletions cut 6 bases from V and 5 bases from J, with 17 bases between. The CDR3 loop spans 14 amino acids. CDR3 residues: CASRLLGRSDEQYF. In DNA, the CDR3 is TGTGCCAGCAGGTTACTGGGGAGGTCGGACGAGCAGTACTTC.